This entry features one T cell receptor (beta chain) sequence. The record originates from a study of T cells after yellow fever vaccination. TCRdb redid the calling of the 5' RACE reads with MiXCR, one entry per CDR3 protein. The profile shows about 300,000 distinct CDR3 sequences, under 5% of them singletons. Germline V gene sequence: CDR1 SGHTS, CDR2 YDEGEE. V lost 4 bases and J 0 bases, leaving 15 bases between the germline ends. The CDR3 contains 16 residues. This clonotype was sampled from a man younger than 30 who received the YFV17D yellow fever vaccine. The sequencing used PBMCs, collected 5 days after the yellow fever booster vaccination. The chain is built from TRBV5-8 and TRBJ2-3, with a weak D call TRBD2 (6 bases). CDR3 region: CASSPGTVTSTDTQYF. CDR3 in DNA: TGTGCCAGCAGCCCCGGGACTGTCACTAGCACAGATACGCAGTATTTT.